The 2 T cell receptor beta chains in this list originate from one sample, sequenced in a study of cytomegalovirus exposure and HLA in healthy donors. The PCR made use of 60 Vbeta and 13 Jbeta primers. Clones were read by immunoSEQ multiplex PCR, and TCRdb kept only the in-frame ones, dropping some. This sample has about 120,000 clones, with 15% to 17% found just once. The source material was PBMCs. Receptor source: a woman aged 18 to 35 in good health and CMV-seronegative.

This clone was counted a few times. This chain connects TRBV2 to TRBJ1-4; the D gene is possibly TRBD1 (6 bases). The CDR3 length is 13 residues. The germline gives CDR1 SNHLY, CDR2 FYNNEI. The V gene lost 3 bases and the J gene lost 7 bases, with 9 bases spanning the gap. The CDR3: CASSDRGREKLFF. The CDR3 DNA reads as TGTGCCAGCAGTGACAGGGGACGTGAAAAACTGTTTTTT.

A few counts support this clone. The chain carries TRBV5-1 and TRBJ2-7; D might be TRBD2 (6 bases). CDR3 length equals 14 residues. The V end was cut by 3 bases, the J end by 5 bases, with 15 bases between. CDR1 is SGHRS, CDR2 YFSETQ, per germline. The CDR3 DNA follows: TGCGCCAGCAGCTCTACGATGGGAGGCGACGAGCAGTACTTC. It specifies CASSSTMGGDEQYF.